This T cell receptor beta chain was captured in a study of siplizumab effects on memory and regulatory T cells. The CDR3 runs 14 residues. Per germline, CDR1 MNHNS and CDR2 SASEGT. The V gene lost 7 bases and the J gene lost 0 bases, with 10 bases spanning the gap. Only in-frame clones appear in the TCRdb table, and some are missing; sequencing was by immunoSEQ multiplex PCR. The repertoire holds tens of thousands of clones, with approximately 88% as singletons. Sequencing input: Tregs sorted from blood. This rearrangement joins TRBV6-1 to TRBJ1-5; TRBD1 is a possible D gene (6 bases). This clonotype was obtained from a human donor in good health. Written as DNA, the CDR3 is TGTGCCAGCATGGGGGCCTTTAGCAATCAGCCCCAGCATTTT. This sequence encodes CASMGAFSNQPQHF.